Presented here are 13 T cell receptor beta chains from one specimen sequenced in a study of long-term antiretroviral therapy in people with HIV (dated by TCRdb to between 2020 and 2023). The immunoSEQ hsTCRB v3.0 assay was used at survey level resolution for TRB variable region sequencing. TCRdb stores this immuneACCESS table with in-frame sequences only. Part of the clones is absent; in the studies checked, under half of the shortfall reflects unresolved V genes, and no reason is known for the rest. Recorded for this sample are 30,000 to 40,000 clones; 83% of them occurred a single time. Jointly, the top ten make up approximately 8% of the sample. The sample was unsorted PBMCs, taken 0.4 years before starting antiretroviral therapy. Receptor source: a man aged 18 to 30 with HIV.

V gene TRBV5-5 combines with J gene TRBJ1-4; D remains ambiguous. The V end lost 0 bases, the J end lost 1 base, and 10 bases lay between the germline ends. Germline CDR1 reads SGHKS; CDR2 reads YYEKEE (reference sequence). The length of the CDR3 is 16 residues. Written as DNA, the CDR3 is TGTGCCAGCAGCTTGGGAAACATTGGAACTAATGAAAAACTGTTTTTT. Translating gives CASSLGNIGTNEKLFF.

This chain connects TRBV4-3 to TRBJ1-4; perhaps TRBD1 as D (6 bases). The CDR3 totals 16 residues. CDR1 is LGHNA and CDR2 is YSLEER in the germline V gene. Trimming pared 0 bases from V and 4 bases from J, leaving 12 bases between. CDR3 in DNA: TGCGCCAGCAGCCAAGATTTGGGCAGGGGTAATGAAAAACTGTTTTTT. Its translation is CASSQDLGRGNEKLFF.

The rearrangement uses TRBV19 and TRBJ2-7, with D possibly TRBD2 on 6 matching bases. Looked up from germline, CDR1 is LNHDA and CDR2 is SQIVND (reference sequence). Deletions cut 5 bases from V and 7 bases from J, with 15 bases between. This CDR3 region has 13 residues. The CDR3 DNA follows: TGTGCCAGTAGTGGGGACTCCCCGGGGGAGCAGTACTTC. This gives the protein CASSGDSPGEQYF.

This chain joins TRBV29-1 and TRBJ2-3; D gene uncertain. Trimming took 6 bases from V and 0 from J, leaving 10 bases between them. Per the germline V gene, CDR1 is SQVTM and CDR2 is ANQGSEA. The CDR3 is 13 amino acids. The CDR3 reads CSVGKGSTDTQYF. The CDR3 bases are TGCAGCGTGGGAAAGGGCAGCACAGATACGCAGTATTTT.

This rearrangement joins TRBV6-6 to TRBJ2-7; TRBD1 is a possible D gene (6 bases). This CDR3 is 14 amino acids long. Germline V lookup: CDR1 MNHNY, CDR2 SVGAGI (reference sequence). Trimming left V 6 bases short and J 7 bases short, with 19 bases between. In DNA form, the CDR3 reads TGTGCCAGCAGCCAGACCCACAGGGATTGGGAGCAGTACTTC. It is translated as CASSQTHRDWEQYF.

A single count supports this clone. V usage is TRBV28 and J usage is TRBJ2-3; 10 positions match TRBD1. V lost 5 bases to trimming and J lost 0 bases; unmatched junction nucleotides: 8. The CDR3 is 17 residues long. CDR1 and CDR2 (germline): MDHEN, SYDVKM. CDR3 loop: CASSGGTGDASTDTQYF. The CDR3 region has the DNA TGTGCCAGCAGTGGAGGGACAGGGGATGCTAGCACAGATACGCAGTATTTT.

This clone was seen a few times. V is TRBV4-1 and J is TRBJ2-7; D call uncertain. The CDR3 loop spans 15 amino acids. V gave up 0 bases and J gave up 0 bases, with 9 bases separating them. Germline-derived CDR1 and CDR2 are MGHRA and YSYEKL. The CDR3 loop reads CASSQELASSYEQYF. CDR3 DNA: TGCGCCAGCAGCCAAGAGCTGGCGAGCTCCTACGAGCAGTACTTC.

This chain joins TRBV5-5 and TRBJ2-5, with D perhaps matching TRBD1 (6 bases). The germline V and J ends were trimmed by 4 bases and 0 bases, with 13 bases remaining between them. CDR3 length: 15 residues. Germline CDR1 is SGHKS and CDR2 is YYEKEE (reference sequence). CDR3 amino acids: CASSPGTRYQETQYF. CDR3 sequence (DNA): TGTGCCAGCAGCCCGGGGACACGCTACCAAGAGACCCAGTACTTC.

The count of this clone is one. The chain recombines TRBV19 with TRBJ1-4, with a tentative D call TRBD1 (5 bases). Germline CDR1 reads LNHDA; CDR2 reads SQIVND (reference sequence). V lost 8 bases, J lost 2 bases, and 12 bases lay in between. The CDR3 covers 14 residues. The chain's CDR3 is CASRFGGTNEKLFF. CDR3 DNA sequence: TGTGCCAGTCGGTTCGGGGGTACTAATGAAAAACTGTTTTTT.

This clone was detected a few times. This sequence joins TRBV25-1 and TRBJ1-5; no reliable D call. The length of the CDR3 is 14 residues. Germline values: CDR1 MGHDK, CDR2 SYGVNS. Trimming cost V 6 bases and J 4 bases, with 13 bases left between them. CDR3 region: CASRGGPSNQPQHF. The CDR3 DNA reads TGTGCCAGCAGAGGAGGCCCCTCAAATCAGCCCCAGCATTTT.

This chain joins TRBV4-3 and TRBJ2-1; 12 positions agree with TRBD1. Germline lookup yields CDR1 LGHNA and CDR2 YSLEER. This CDR3 spans 18 amino acids. Trimming cost V 4 bases and J 5 bases; bases outside gene matches: 12. In DNA form, the CDR3 reads TGCGCCAGCAGCCCCGGGACAGGGGGCGTGAGGTCCAACAATGAGCAGTTCTTC. Translating it yields CASSPGTGGVRSNNEQFF.

In this sample, this clone turned up a few times. The chain combines TRBV27 with TRBJ1-2; unclear D gene. CDR1 is MNHEY, CDR2 SMNVEV, per germline (reference sequence). The ends were cut back, 0 bases at V and 0 bases at J, with 8 bases in the middle. This CDR3 is 15 amino acids long. CDR3 residues: CASSLSVSANYGYTF. CDR3 coding DNA: TGTGCCAGCAGTTTATCAGTTTCAGCTAACTATGGCTACACCTTC.

The chain uses TRBV18 and TRBJ2-7, with 10 bases lining up with TRBD1. The CDR3 loop spans 14 amino acids. Germline loops: CDR1 KGHSH, CDR2 LQKENI. With 4 bases clipped from V and 4 bases from J, the junction kept 4 bases outside the gene matches. CDR3 DNA sequence: TGTGCCAGCTCACAGGACAGGGGGAGTTACGAGCAGTACTTC. Translating gives CASSQDRGSYEQYF.